The present entry profiles one T cell receptor beta chain with its context. The data are from a study of blood T cell repertoires in COVID-19. Overall study context: Sites across the United States, Italy and Spain contributed samples from acute and convalescent COVID-19. T cells, B-cell-depleted T cells, or PBMCs supplied cDNA or gDNA.

This CDR3 region has 14 residues. With 5 bases removed from V and 7 bases from J, the gap between germline ends came to 20 bases. Germline-derived CDR1 and CDR2 are SQVTM and ANQGSEA. Study processing details: By means of reference gene primer amplification, nucleated cell counts were estimated. Measured with immunoSEQ multiplex PCR; TCRdb has only the in-frame clones, and not every one. That table furnishes V, J and clone size, whereas the DNA furnished D and trimming. The sample includes approximately 36,000 clones, 87% of them seen just once. The receptor was isolated from a man between 60 and 75 years old with acute or convalescent COVID-19. This chain links TRBV29-1 with TRBJ2-5; TRBD2 might be the D (6 bases). Source material: peripheral blood. CDR3 nucleotides: TGCAGCGTTATTACTAGCCCCAAGATTTGGACCCAGTACTTC. Its protein product is CSVITSPKIWTQYF.